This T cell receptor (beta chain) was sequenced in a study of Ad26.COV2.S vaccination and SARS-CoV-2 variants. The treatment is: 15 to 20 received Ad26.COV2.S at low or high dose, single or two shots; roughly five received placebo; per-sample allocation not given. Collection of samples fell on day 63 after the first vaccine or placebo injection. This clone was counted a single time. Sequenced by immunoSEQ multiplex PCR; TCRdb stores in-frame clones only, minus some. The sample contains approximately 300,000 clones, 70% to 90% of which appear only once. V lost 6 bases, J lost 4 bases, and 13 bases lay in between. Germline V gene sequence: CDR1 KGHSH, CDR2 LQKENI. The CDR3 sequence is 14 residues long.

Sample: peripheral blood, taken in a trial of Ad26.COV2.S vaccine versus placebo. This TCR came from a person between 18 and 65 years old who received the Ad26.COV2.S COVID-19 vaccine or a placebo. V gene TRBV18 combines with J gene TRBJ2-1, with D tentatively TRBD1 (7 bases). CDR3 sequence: CASSWGDSYNEQFF. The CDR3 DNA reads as TGTGCCAGCTCGTGGGGGGACAGTTACAATGAGCAGTTCTTC.